This T cell receptor beta chain originates from a study of T cell repertoires in cytomegalovirus infection. Study summary: Well-studied HLA-B-restricted CMV epitopes were used in the study alongside recently identified HLA-C-restricted ones. From public TCR beta signatures came an indication of both CMV infection and matching HLA type. Overall study findings and caveats: Predominance within the ex vivo response was attributable to HLA-C-restricted CMV-specific TCR beta clonotypes. The study identified carriers of CMV plus the relevant HLA from cumulative public TCR beta family frequency.

In the case of this clonotype: Its cognate antigen is unknown.

CDR3 length: 15 amino acids. Germline CDR1 LGHNA, CDR2 YSLEER. V lost 4 bases and J 3 bases, leaving 13 bases between the germline ends. TCRdb ran MiXCR on the reads and lists one entry per CDR3 protein. The table lists about 890,000 distinct CDR3 sequences, roughly 31% of them singletons. Source: cultured CD8+ T cells from PBMCs, taken from culture after CMV antigen stimulation. The chain has TRBV4-3 and TRBJ1-5; D gene unclear. This TCR was recovered from a human donor in good health (CMV status not recorded). Some clones in this sample may be carry-over from other donors' samples. The CDR3: CASSPRLSPNQPQHF. The CDR3, as DNA: TGCGCCAGCAGCCCTCGGCTTTCCCCCAATCAGCCCCAGCATTTT.